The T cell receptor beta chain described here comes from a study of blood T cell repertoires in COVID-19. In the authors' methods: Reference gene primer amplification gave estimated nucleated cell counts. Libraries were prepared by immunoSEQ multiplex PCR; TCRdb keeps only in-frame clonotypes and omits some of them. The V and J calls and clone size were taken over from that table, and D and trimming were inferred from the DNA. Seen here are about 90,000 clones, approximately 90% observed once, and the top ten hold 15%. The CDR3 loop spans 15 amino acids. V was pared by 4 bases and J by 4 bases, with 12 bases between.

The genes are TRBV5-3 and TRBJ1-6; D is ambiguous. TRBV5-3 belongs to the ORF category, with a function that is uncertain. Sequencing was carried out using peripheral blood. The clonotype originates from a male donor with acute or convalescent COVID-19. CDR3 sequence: CARSASRRYNSPLHF. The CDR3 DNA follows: TGTGCCAGAAGCGCTTCGAGGCGGTATAATTCACCCCTCCACTTT.